The clone carrying this T cell receptor (beta chain) came up once. The CDR3 length is 15 residues. The V and J ends lost 10 bases and 0 bases respectively, with 19 bases between them. CDR1 is ENHRY, CDR2 SYGVKD, per germline. These data belong to a study of cytomegalovirus exposure and HLA in healthy donors. Researchers ran the PCR with 60 Vbeta and 13 Jbeta primers. Sequenced by immunoSEQ multiplex PCR; TCRdb stores in-frame clones only, minus some. The sample holds about 130,000 clones; around 68% are singletons and the top ten take 3% to 4.5%. The receptor was derived from a man in his forties or fifties in good health and CMV-seropositive. The J gene is TRBJ2-7, the V gene TRBV10-3, with D unclear. Sequences were obtained from PBMCs. The CDR3: CATVSSAESSYEQYF. The CDR3 coding sequence is TGTGCCACCGTCTCCAGCGCGGAGAGCTCCTACGAGCAGTACTTC.